There are a few counts of the clone carrying this T cell receptor (beta chain). This sample was taken from a study of beta chain features in type 1 diabetes. J was trimmed by 2 bases and V by 3 bases; bases with no gene match: 8. The germline V gene encodes CDR1 GTSNPN and CDR2 SVGIG (reference sequence). The CDR3 runs 15 residues. Investigators reverse transcribed all isolated RNA, so they sequenced expressed TCRB transcripts. Only in-frame clones appear in the TCRdb table, and some are missing; sequencing was by immunoSEQ multiplex PCR. Of 350,000 to 400,000 clones in the sample, roughly 16% were seen once.

This clonotype was sampled from a woman younger than 30 in good health. This chain links TRBV30 with TRBJ2-7; TRBD2 matches at 9 bases. Sequenced material: naive CD4+ T cells from blood. In DNA, the CDR3 is TGTGCCTGGAGCCATAGCGGGAGACCACCCTACGAGCAGTACTTC. This translates into CAWSHSGRPPYEQYF.